These 5 T cell receptor beta chains were sequenced from one sample in a study of CD8 T cells in Susac syndrome. It was with random hexamers that 0.5 to 1 ug RNA was reverse transcribed. A single record per CDR3 protein comes from TCRdb applying MiXCR to the immunoSEQ multiplex PCR reads. The sample carries 100,000 or so distinct CDR3 sequences, around 94% recorded once. Material for sequencing was CD4+ T cells from PBMCs. These TCRs come from a human donor with Susac syndrome.

The chain is built from TRBV7-9 and TRBJ2-1; no clear D. The CDR3 is 13 residues long. The germline gives CDR1 SEHNR, CDR2 FQNEAQ (reference sequence). Trimming removed 1 base from V and 6 bases from J, with 7 bases in between. Here the CDR3 reads CASSLGATNEQFF. The DNA of the CDR3 is TGTGCCAGCAGCTTAGGGGCAACCAATGAGCAGTTCTTC.

This chain links TRBV9 with TRBJ2-5, with D possibly TRBD1 on 5 matching bases. CDR1 is SGDLS, CDR2 YYNGEE, per germline. There are 15 residues in the CDR3. V was shortened by 2 bases and J by 2 bases, with 13 bases between the two germline ends. The CDR3, as DNA: TGTGCCAGCAGCGTCGACAGAGGTGGACAAGAGACCCAGTACTTC. Residues: CASSVDRGGQETQYF.

This chain connects TRBV7-9 to TRBJ1-5; D not resolved. CDR3 length: 13 amino acids. V lost 2 bases to trimming and J lost 3 bases, with 5 bases between them. Germline CDR1 SEHNR, CDR2 FQNEAQ (reference sequence). CDR3 DNA: TGTGCCAGCAGCTTAAGGGACAATCAGCCCCAGCATTTT. It specifies CASSLRDNQPQHF.

This clonotype was seen a single time. The CDR3 sequence: CASSGGGETQYF. CDR3 nucleotide sequence: TGTGCCAGCAGCGGGGGGGGAGAGACCCAGTACTTC. The gene calls are TRBV21-1 and TRBJ2-5; TRBD1, the table's D call, lacks a check against the DNA. TRBV21-1 is a pseudogene. CDR3 size: 12 residues.

The chain carries TRBV7-9 and TRBJ1-5; TRBD1 aligns across 12 bases. The CDR3 is 17 amino acids. Per the germline V gene, CDR1 is SEHNR and CDR2 is FQNEAQ (reference sequence). The junction had 12 bases not matched to a gene; V was cut back by 6 bases and J by 6 bases. The CDR3 is CASSRAGTGGVGQPQHF. DNA for the CDR3: TGTGCCAGCAGTCGTGCCGGGACAGGGGGCGTCGGTCAGCCCCAGCATTTT.